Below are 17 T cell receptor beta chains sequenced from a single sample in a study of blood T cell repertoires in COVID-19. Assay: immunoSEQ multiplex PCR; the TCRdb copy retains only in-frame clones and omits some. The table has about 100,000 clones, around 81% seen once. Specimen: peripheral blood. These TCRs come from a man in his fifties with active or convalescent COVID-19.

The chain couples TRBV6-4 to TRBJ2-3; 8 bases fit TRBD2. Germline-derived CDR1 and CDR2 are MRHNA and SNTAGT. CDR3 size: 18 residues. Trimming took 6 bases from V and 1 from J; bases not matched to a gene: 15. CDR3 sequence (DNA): TGTGCCAGCAGCCCCCGGGGGGGCGGGACCGGCCGCACAGATACGCAGTATTTT. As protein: CASSPRGGGTGRTDTQYF.

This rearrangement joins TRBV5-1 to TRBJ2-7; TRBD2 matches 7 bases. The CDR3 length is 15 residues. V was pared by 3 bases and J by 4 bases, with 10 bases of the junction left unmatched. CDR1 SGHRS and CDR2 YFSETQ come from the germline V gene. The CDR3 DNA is TGCGCCAGCAGCTCGGATAGCCCCGGGGGGTACGAGCAGTACTTC. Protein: CASSSDSPGGYEQYF.

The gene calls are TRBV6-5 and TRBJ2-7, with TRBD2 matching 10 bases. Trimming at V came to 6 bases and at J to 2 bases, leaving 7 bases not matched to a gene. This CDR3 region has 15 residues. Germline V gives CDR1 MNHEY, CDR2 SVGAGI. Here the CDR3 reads CASRGGLAAPYEQYF. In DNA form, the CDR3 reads TGTGCCAGCAGGGGTGGACTAGCGGCCCCCTACGAGCAGTACTTC.

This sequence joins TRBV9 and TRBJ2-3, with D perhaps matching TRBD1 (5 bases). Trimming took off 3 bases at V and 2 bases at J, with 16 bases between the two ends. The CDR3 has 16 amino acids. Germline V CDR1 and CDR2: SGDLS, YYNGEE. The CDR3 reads CASSGLGARPTDTQYF. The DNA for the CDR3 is TGTGCCAGCAGCGGATTAGGGGCCCGCCCCACAGATACGCAGTATTTT.

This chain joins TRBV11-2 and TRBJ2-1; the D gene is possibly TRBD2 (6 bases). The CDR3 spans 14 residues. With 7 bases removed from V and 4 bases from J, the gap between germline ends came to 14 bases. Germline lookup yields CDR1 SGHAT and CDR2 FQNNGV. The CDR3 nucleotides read TGTGCCAGCACTGGTGGAGGGGCGTACAATGAGCAGTTCTTC. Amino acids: CASTGGGAYNEQFF.

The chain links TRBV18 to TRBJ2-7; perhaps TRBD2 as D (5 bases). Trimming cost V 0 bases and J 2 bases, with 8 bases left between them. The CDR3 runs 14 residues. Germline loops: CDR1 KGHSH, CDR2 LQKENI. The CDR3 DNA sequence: TGTGCCAGCTCACCACCGGAGGACCCCTACGAGCAGTACTTC. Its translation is CASSPPEDPYEQYF.

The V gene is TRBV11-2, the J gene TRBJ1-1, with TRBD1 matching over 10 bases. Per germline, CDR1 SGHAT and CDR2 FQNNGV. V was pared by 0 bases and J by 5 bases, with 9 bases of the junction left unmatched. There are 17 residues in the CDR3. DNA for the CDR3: TGTGCCAGCAGCTTAGATCTAGGGACAGGGGTTGGAACTGAAGCTTTCTTT. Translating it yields CASSLDLGTGVGTEAFF.

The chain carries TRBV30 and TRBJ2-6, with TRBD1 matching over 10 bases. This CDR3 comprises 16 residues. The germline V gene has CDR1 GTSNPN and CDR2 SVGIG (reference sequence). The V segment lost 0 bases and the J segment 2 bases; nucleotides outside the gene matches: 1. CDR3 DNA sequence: TGTGCCTGGAGTGTCGGACAGGGGGCTGGGGCCAACGTCCTGACTTTC. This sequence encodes CAWSVGQGAGANVLTF. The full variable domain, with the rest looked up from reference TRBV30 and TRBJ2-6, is SQTIHQWPATLVQPVGSPLSLECTVEGTSNPNLYWYRQAAGRGLQLLFYSVGIGQISSEVPQNLSASRPQDRQFILSSKKLLLSDSGFYLCAWSVGQGAGANVLTFGAGSRLTVL.

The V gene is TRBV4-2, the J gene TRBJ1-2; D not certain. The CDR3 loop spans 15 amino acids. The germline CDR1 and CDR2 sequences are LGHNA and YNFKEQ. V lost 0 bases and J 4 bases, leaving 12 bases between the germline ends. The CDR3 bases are TGTGCCAGCAGCCAAGATTTAAGAGAATTCTATGGCTACACCTTC. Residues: CASSQDLREFYGYTF.

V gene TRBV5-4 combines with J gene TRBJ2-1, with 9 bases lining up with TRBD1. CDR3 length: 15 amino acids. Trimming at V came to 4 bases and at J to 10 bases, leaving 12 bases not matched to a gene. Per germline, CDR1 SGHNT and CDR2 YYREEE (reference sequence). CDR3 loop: CASSGYGTGKGEQFF. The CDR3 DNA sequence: TGTGCCAGCAGCGGATACGGGACAGGGAAGGGCGAGCAGTTCTTC.

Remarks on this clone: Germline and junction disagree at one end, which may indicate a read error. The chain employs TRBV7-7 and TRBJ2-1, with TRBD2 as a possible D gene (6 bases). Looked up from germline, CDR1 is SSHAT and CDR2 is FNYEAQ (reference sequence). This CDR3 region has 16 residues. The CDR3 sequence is CASSLGPSSAYNEQFF. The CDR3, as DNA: TGTGCTAGCAGCTTAGGACCGTCTAGCGCCTACAATGAGCAGTTCTTC.

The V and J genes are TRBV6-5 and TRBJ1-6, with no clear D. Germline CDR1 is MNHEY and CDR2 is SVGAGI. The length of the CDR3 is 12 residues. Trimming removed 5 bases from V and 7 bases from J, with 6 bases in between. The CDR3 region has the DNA TGTGCCAGCAGTACCGGGAATTCACCCCTCCACTTT. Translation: CASSTGNSPLHF.

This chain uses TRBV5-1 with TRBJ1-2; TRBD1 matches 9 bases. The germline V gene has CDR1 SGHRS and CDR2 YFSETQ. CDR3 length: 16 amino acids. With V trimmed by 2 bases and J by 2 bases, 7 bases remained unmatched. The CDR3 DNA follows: TGCGCCAGCAGCTTTTCGGGACAGGGTAGGAACTATGGCTACACCTTC. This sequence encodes CASSFSGQGRNYGYTF.

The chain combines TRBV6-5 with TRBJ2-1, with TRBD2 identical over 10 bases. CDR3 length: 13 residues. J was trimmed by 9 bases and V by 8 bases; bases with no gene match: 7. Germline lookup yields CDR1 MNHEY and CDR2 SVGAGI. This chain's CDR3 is CASRPTSGTEQFF. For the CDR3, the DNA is TGTGCCAGCCGTCCCACTAGCGGGACTGAGCAGTTCTTC.

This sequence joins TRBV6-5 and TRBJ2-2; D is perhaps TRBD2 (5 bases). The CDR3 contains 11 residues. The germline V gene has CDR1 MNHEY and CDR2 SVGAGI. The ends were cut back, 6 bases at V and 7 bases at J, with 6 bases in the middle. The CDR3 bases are TGTGCCAGCAGGGGGAGCGGGGAGCTGTTTTTT. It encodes CASRGSGELFF.

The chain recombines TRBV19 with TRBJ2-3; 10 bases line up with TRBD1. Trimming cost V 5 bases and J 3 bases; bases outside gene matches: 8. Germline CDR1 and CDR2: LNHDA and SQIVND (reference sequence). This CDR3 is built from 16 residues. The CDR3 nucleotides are TGTGCCAGTAGTCCGGAGACAGGGGGCACAACAGATACGCAGTATTTT. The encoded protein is CASSPETGGTTDTQYF.

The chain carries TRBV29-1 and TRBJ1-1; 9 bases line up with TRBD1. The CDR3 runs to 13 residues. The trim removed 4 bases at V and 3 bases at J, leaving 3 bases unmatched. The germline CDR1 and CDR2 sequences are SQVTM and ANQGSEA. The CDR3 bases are TGCAGCGTTGTGAGGGACAGGGACACTGAAGCTTTCTTT. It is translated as CSVVRDRDTEAFF.